The next 14 T cell receptor beta chains were all read from a single sample in a study of CD8+CD57+ T cells in acquired aplastic anemia. According to the study, genomic DNA was the template for TCR beta VDJ and CDR3 profiling. TCRdb ran MiXCR on the reads and lists one entry per CDR3 protein. The sample lists 120,000 or so distinct CDR3 sequences, 50% to 70% occurring once. Patients chosen for sequencing had shown CD8+CD57+ cell expansion by flow cytometry. The source material was sorted CD4+, CD8+, or CD8+CD57+ T cells (not recorded which) from PBMCs. All receptors come from a human donor with aplastic anemia.

This clonotype was recorded at least ten times. This chain uses TRBV7-9 with TRBJ2-7; the D call may be TRBD1 or TRBD2 (5 bases each). CDR1 is SEHNR, CDR2 FQNEAQ, per germline (reference sequence). The V and J ends lost 5 bases and 0 bases respectively, with 14 bases between them. The CDR3 consists of 15 residues. The CDR3 nucleotides are TGTGCCAGCAGCGACCGGGACGGCATCTCCTACGAGCAGTACTTC. Translating gives CASSDRDGISYEQYF.

This clonotype was detected only once. The gene calls are TRBV7-3 and TRBJ1-6; D is uncertain. CDR3 length equals 13 residues. Trimming stripped 5 bases from V and 6 bases from J, with 8 bases between. CDR1 and CDR2 from the germline V gene are SGHTA and FQGTGA. CDR3 nucleotides: TGTGCCAGCAGCCTGTTTTCTAATTCACCCCTCCACTTT. It is translated as CASSLFSNSPLHF.

This clonotype was counted many times. J is TRBJ1-1 and V is TRBV10-3; possible D gene TRBD1, 6 bases. Germline V gives CDR1 ENHRY, CDR2 SYGVKD. With 6 bases removed from V and 7 bases from J, the gap between germline ends came to 12 bases. This CDR3 comprises 12 residues. CDR3 loop: CAIRRTEDEAFF. The DNA of the CDR3 is TGTGCCATCAGACGGACAGAAGATGAAGCTTTCTTT.

The chain carries TRBV20-1 and TRBJ1-2; unclear D gene. V lost 5 bases to trimming and J lost 2 bases, with 9 bases between them. CDR3 length: 12 amino acids. CDR1 is DFQATT, CDR2 SNEGSKA, per germline (reference sequence). CDR3 bases: TGCAGTGCTGGGCAGCCAAACTATGGCTACACCTTC. The encoded protein is CSAGQPNYGYTF.

The chain has TRBV20-1 and TRBJ2-3, with 7 nucleotides matching TRBD1. Germline assignment: CDR1 DFQATT and CDR2 SNEGSKA (reference sequence). The trim removed 4 bases at V and 6 bases at J, leaving 13 bases unmatched. CDR3 size: 15 residues. DNA of the CDR3: TGCAGTGCTATCTTGCGACAGGGTAACGGGGATACGCAGTATTTT. This encodes CSAILRQGNGDTQYF.

This clonotype appeared a single time. The rearrangement uses TRBV24-1 and TRBJ1-1; D not resolved. Germline CDR1 KGHDR, CDR2 SFDVKD. V was cut by 4 bases and J by 5 bases, with 16 bases left in between. The CDR3 extends over 15 amino acids. CDR3 nucleotide sequence: TGTGCCACCAGTGACGGGGTTGGGGTGGGGACTGAAGCTTTCTTT. Translating it yields CATSDGVGVGTEAFF.

The chain couples TRBV6-4 to TRBJ2-1, with TRBD2 matching over 9 bases. CDR1 MRHNA and CDR2 SNTAGT come from the germline V gene. J was trimmed by 7 bases and V by 4 bases; bases with no gene match: 5. This CDR3 contains 14 residues. The CDR3 spells CASSVSGRWNEQFF. The DNA of the CDR3 is TGTGCCAGCAGTGTTAGCGGGAGATGGAATGAGCAGTTCTTC.

The chain is built from TRBV27 and TRBJ1-5; unclear D gene. Per germline, CDR1 MNHEY and CDR2 SMNVEV (reference sequence). V was shortened by 4 bases and J by 3 bases, with 13 bases between the two germline ends. CDR3 length equals 15 residues. DNA for the CDR3: TGTGCCAGCAGTTCCCTAAGCTACTTCAATCAGCCCCAGCATTTT. Translated, it gives CASSSLSYFNQPQHF.

The CDR3: CASSPGQAGETQYF. CDR3 DNA sequence: TGTGCCAGCAGCCCGGGACAAGCCGGGGAGACCCAGTACTTC. J is TRBJ2-5 and V is TRBV7-3; D is perhaps TRBD1 (6 bases). The CDR3 covers 14 residues. Germline V gene sequence: CDR1 SGHTA, CDR2 FQGTGA. V was cut by 5 bases and J by 5 bases, with 15 bases left in between.

The V call is TRBV10-3, the J call TRBJ2-3, with 8 bases that match TRBD2. CDR3 length: 14 residues. The junction had 7 bases not matched to a gene; V was cut back by 5 bases and J by 6 bases. Germline values: CDR1 ENHRY, CDR2 SYGVKD. In DNA form, the CDR3 reads TGTGCCATCAGTCCGGGGGGGCCTCGCGATACGCAGTATTTT. This translates into CAISPGGPRDTQYF.

This clonotype was recorded many times. This chain uses TRBV24-1 with TRBJ1-1, with D possibly matching TRBD1 (6 bases). This CDR3 has 12 residues. Germline V gene sequence: CDR1 KGHDR, CDR2 SFDVKD. The V gene lost 4 bases and the J gene lost 7 bases, with 9 bases spanning the gap. CDR3 nucleotide sequence: TGTGCCACCAGTGAGGGGGGCGATGAAGCTTTCTTT. This codes for CATSEGGDEAFF.

This chain joins TRBV12-3 or TRBV12-4 and TRBJ1-6; no firm D call. This CDR3 region has 14 residues. The V end was cut by 4 bases, the J end by 6 bases, with 10 bases between. The CDR3 reads CASSSSRSNSPLHF. The CDR3 DNA reads TGTGCCAGCAGTTCGAGCAGGAGTAATTCACCCCTCCACTTT.

The gene calls are TRBV7-9 and TRBJ2-3, with D possibly matching TRBD1 (6 bases). The V end lost 8 bases, the J end lost 4 bases, and 13 bases lay between the germline ends. The CDR3 loop spans 13 amino acids. Germline CDR1 is SEHNR and CDR2 is FQNEAQ (reference sequence). CDR3 sequence (DNA): TGTGCCAGCCTCTTACAGGGCCCAGATACGCAGTATTTT. The encoded protein is CASLLQGPDTQYF.

The rearrangement joins TRBV5-4 to TRBJ2-7; 12 bases align to TRBD2. The CDR3 is 15 residues long. Germline CDR1 is SGHNT and CDR2 is YYREEE (reference sequence). Losses at the gene ends were 4 bases for V and 0 bases for J; bases not matched to a gene: 2. The DNA of the CDR3 is TGTGCCAGCAGCGAGGGACTAGCGGGCTCCTACGAGCAGTACTTC. Translated, it gives CASSEGLAGSYEQYF.